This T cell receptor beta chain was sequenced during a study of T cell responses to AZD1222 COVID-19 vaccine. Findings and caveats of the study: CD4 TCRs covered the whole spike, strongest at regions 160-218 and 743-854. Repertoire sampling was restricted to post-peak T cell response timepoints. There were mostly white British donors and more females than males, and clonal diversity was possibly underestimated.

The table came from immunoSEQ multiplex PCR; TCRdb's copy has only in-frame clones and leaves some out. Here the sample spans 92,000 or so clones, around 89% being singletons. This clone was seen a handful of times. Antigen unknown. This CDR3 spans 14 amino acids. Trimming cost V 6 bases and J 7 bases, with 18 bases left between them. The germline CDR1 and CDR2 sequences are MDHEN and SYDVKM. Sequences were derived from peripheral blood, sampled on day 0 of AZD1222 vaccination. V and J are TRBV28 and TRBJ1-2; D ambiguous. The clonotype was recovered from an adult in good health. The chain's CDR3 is CASSPPLTTGGYTF. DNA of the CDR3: TGTGCCAGCAGCCCCCCCCTGACTACGGGTGGCTACACCTTC.